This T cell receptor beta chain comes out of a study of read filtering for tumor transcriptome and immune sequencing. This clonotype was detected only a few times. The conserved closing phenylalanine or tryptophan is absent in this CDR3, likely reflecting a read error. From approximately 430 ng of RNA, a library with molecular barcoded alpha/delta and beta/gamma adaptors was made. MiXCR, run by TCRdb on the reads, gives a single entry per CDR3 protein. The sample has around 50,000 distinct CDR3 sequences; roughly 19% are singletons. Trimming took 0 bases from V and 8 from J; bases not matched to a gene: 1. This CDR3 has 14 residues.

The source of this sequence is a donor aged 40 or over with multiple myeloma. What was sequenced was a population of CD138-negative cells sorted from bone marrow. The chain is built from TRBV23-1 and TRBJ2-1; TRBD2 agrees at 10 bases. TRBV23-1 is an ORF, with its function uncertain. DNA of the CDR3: TGCGCCAGCAGTCAATCGCTAGCGGGAGATGAGCAGTTCCTC. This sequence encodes CASSQSLAGDEQFL.